Listed below are T cell receptor beta chains from one sample, sequenced in a study of cytomegalovirus exposure and HLA in healthy donors. Profiled with immunoSEQ multiplex PCR; TCRdb holds only in-frame clones, not every one. The repertoire holds under 200,000 clones, with less than 90% as singletons. Sequences were obtained from PBMCs. The receptors originated from a male donor in good health and CMV-seropositive. Each CDR3 is given with its conserved first and last residue.

TRBV30	TRBJ2-5	CAWSLGLASETQYF
TRBV7-9	TRBJ2-3	CASSLRTENTDTQYF
TRBV27	TRBJ1-5	CASSLGQGGQPQHF
TRBV29-1	TRBJ1-3	CSVQGQGGGNTIYF
TRBV10-3	TRBJ2-7	CAIGGGSYEQYF
TRBV25-1	TRBJ2-5	CASSSYRTSGRETQYF
TRBV6-1	TRBJ2-7	CASSEGEGQPYEQYF
TRBV28	TRBJ2-6	CASSLLLRTGGSGANVLTF
TRBV18	TRBJ2-7	CASSPLTGQGSGEQYF
TRBV2	TRBJ1-1	CASSDRTSRGGSEAFF
TRBV21-1	TRBJ1-5	CASSPARRQENNQPQHF
TRBV4-2	TRBJ2-7	CASSQDLGAKGGMYYEQYF
TRBV5-1	TRBJ2-7	CASSLGREQYF
TRBV29-1	TRBJ2-3	CSVEGLSSTDTQYF
TRBV27	TRBJ2-3	CASSWDGTPQTDTQYF
TRBV7-9	TRBJ1-4	CASSTHDRVGIEKLFF
TRBV5-5	TRBJ2-7	CASSLETVFDEQYF
TRBV5-4	TRBJ2-3	CASSLGGADTQYF
TRBV20-1	TRBJ2-7	CSLLDSNEQYF
TRBV6-1	TRBJ1-5	CASSESWIAPNQPQHF
TRBV14	TRBJ2-3	CASSRDRDTDTQYF
TRBV5-1	TRBJ2-1	CASSLAGGIWNEQFF
TRBV5-1	TRBJ2-3	CASSIGTGGADTQYF
TRBV19	TRBJ1-5	CASEDSPNQPQHF
TRBV19	TRBJ2-5	CASSIARLAGGETQYF